The entry that follows covers one T cell receptor beta chain sequence. What it binds is not known. Germline and junction disagree at one end, which may indicate a read error. This specimen belongs to a study of shared clonotypes between healthy human individuals. Regarding the study as a whole: Incompleteness in sorted-subset sequencing, despite large depth, was shown by rarefaction. Several donors showed sharing of about 4.7% of naive CD4 clonotypes.

Sorted subsets were amplified in replicate PCRs using about 210 ng DNA, 25,000 to 30,000 T cell genomes. Per the authors' pipeline: Junction-only immunoSEQ sequences carried no quality scores, so filtering differed. Sequenced by immunoSEQ multiplex PCR; TCRdb stores in-frame clones only, minus some. That table gives V, J and clone size, and the DNA gave D and trimming. The sample lists approximately 2.5 million clones; 85% to 95% were seen once. The V gene's germline CDR1 is KGHSH and CDR2 LQKENI. This CDR3 region has 15 residues. Sequencing input: naive CD4+ T cells sorted from blood. Indicated subset: CD45RA+ positively selected. The rearrangement joins TRBV18 to TRBJ1-5; tentatively, D is TRBD1 (5 bases). The clonotype was recovered from a man younger than 35 in good health. CDR3 sequence reads: CASSPLGTRNQPQHF. In DNA form, the CDR3 reads TGTGCCAGCTCTCCACTCGGGACTCGCAATCAGCCCCAGCATTTT.